The clone carrying this TCR beta chain has just a few counts. The source of the sample is a study of blood T cell repertoires in COVID-19. Study-wide background: Collection of acute and convalescent COVID-19 samples took place in the United States, Italy and Spain.

CDR1 is LGHNA, CDR2 YSLEER, per germline. There are 13 residues in the CDR3. Trimming cost V 4 bases and J 6 bases, with 12 bases left between them. Source study methods: Amplification of reference gene primers was used by the study to estimate nucleated cell counts. Clones were read by immunoSEQ multiplex PCR, and TCRdb kept only the in-frame ones, dropping some. The V and J calls and clone size are taken from that table; D and trimming were inferred from the DNA. Of more than 55,000 clones listed, less than 80% are singletons. This sequence was found in a human donor in a cohort sampled during active COVID-19. Sequenced input: peripheral blood. V usage is TRBV4-3 and J usage is TRBJ1-1, with D possibly being TRBD1 (6 bases). The CDR3 reads CASSRGGFAEAFF. The CDR3 coding sequence is TGCGCCAGCAGCCGCGGGGGCTTCGCTGAAGCTTTCTTT.